The following is a T cell receptor beta chain sequence with its context. The antigen remains undetermined. The data were produced by immunoSEQ multiplex PCR, yet TCRdb's version contains in-frame clones alone and is incomplete. Of about 180,000 clones in the sample, almost 90% were seen once. This entry is derived from a study of T cell responses to AZD1222 COVID-19 vaccine. Overall study results and limits: With two AZD1222 doses given, Spike-specific TCR breadth and depth both rose. Clonal diversity was possibly underestimated; the donors were predominantly white British and more often female.

There are 15 residues in the CDR3. CDR1 is MNHEY, CDR2 SVGEGT, per germline. V was shortened by 6 bases and J by 8 bases, with 20 bases between the two germline ends. This clonotype was sampled from an adult in good health. This chain joins TRBV6-2 or TRBV6-3 and TRBJ1-5; D call uncertain. Sample: peripheral blood, taken on day 0 of AZD1222 vaccination. CDR3 region: CASSPIKTAQEPQHF. The DNA for the CDR3 is TGTGCCAGCAGCCCCATTAAGACGGCCCAGGAGCCCCAGCATTTT.